The 7 T cell receptor beta chains below were found in one sample sequenced in a study of technical replicates of blood from a handful of donors. Produced via immunoSEQ multiplex PCR; TCRdb's table is partial and in-frame only. The data contain approximately 50,000 clones, less than 95% of them singletons. Sequencing input: T cells isolated from PBMCs. These receptors were collected from a human donor in good health.

The rearrangement uses TRBV5-6 and TRBJ2-2; possibly TRBD2 for D (5 bases). The CDR3 extends over 16 amino acids. Germline V gene data show CDR1 as SGHDT and CDR2 as YYEEEE. V dropped 4 bases and J dropped 0 bases, with 13 bases sitting between them. CDR3 sequence: CASSVSENANTGELFF. The CDR3 bases are TGTGCCAGCAGCGTTAGCGAAAACGCGAACACCGGGGAGCTGTTTTTT.

The chain is built from TRBV18 and TRBJ2-7, with no clear D. The ends were cut back, 1 base at V and 0 bases at J, with 10 bases in the middle. The CDR3 totals 15 residues. Germline V gene data show CDR1 as KGHSH and CDR2 as LQKENI. This CDR3 reads CASSPRVLSSYEQYF. The CDR3 region has the DNA TGTGCCAGCTCACCACGAGTTCTAAGCTCCTACGAGCAGTACTTC.

This rearrangement joins TRBV28 to TRBJ1-4, with D tentatively TRBD1 (5 bases). The CDR3 extends over 13 amino acids. CDR1 MDHEN and CDR2 SYDVKM come from the germline V gene. Trimming pared 5 bases from V and 6 bases from J, leaving 10 bases between. The CDR3 DNA reads TGTGCCAGCAGTACAGGACCAGATGAAAAACTGTTTTTT. It codes for CASSTGPDEKLFF.

This clone appeared once. The chain carries TRBV5-4 and TRBJ2-2, with a tentative D call TRBD1 (5 bases). The CDR3 contains 15 residues. Trimming left V 1 base short and J 1 base short, with 8 bases between. CDR1 and CDR2 from the germline V gene are SGHNT and YYREEE (reference sequence). CDR3 loop: CASSLSQGNTGELFF. The DNA of the CDR3 is TGTGCCAGCAGCTTGTCTCAGGGGAACACCGGGGAGCTGTTTTTT.

This rearrangement joins TRBV15 to TRBJ2-5, with a possible D match to TRBD1 (5 bases). CDR3 length: 16 residues. Trimming stripped 2 bases from V and 5 bases from J, with 18 bases between. Per the germline V gene, CDR1 is LNHNV and CDR2 is YYDKDF (reference sequence). CDR3 nucleotide sequence: TGTGCCACCAGCAGAATGCGACAGAACCCCAGGGAGACCCAGTACTTC. Protein sequence: CATSRMRQNPRETQYF.

V is TRBV11-2 and J is TRBJ1-6; no reliable D call. This CDR3 is 13 amino acids long. V was pared by 3 bases and J by 10 bases, with 10 bases between. The germline V gene encodes CDR1 SGHAT and CDR2 FQNNGV. This chain's CDR3 is CASSLEGGSPLHF. The CDR3 nucleotides are TGTGCCAGCAGCTTGGAAGGAGGCTCACCCCTCCACTTT.

The V gene is TRBV5-4, the J gene TRBJ1-2; D remains unclear. The CDR3 consists of 14 residues. Germline assignment: CDR1 SGHNT and CDR2 YYREEE (reference sequence). V lost 0 bases to trimming and J lost 2 bases, with 8 bases between them. The CDR3 protein is CASSLGQRNYGYTF. The CDR3 nucleotides read TGTGCCAGCAGCTTGGGCCAGCGGAACTATGGCTACACCTTC.